One T cell receptor beta chain is described in this entry. The antigen is not known. This sample is drawn from a study of T cell repertoires in cytomegalovirus infection. Study results and caveats: HLA-C-restricted CMV-specific TCR beta clonotypes prevailed in the ex vivo response. The cumulative frequency of public TCR beta families identified carriers of CMV plus the relevant HLA.

TCRdb ran MiXCR on the reads and lists one entry per CDR3 protein. The sample lists 200,000 or so distinct CDR3 sequences, 38% occurring once. The V end was cut by 0 bases, the J end by 4 bases, with 15 bases between. The germline CDR1 and CDR2 sequences are MNHEY and SVGAGI. The CDR3 has 16 residues. This chain links TRBV6-5 with TRBJ1-2; D unresolved. The sequences come from CD8+ T cells from cultured PBMCs, collected from culture after CMV antigen stimulation. This TCR was recovered from a human donor in good health (CMV status not recorded). Some clones in this sample may be carry-over from other donors' samples. Here the CDR3 DNA reads TGTGCCAGCAGTTACTCGGGAGACCAGGTGCGCTATGGCTACACCTTC. Translated, it gives CASSYSGDQVRYGYTF.